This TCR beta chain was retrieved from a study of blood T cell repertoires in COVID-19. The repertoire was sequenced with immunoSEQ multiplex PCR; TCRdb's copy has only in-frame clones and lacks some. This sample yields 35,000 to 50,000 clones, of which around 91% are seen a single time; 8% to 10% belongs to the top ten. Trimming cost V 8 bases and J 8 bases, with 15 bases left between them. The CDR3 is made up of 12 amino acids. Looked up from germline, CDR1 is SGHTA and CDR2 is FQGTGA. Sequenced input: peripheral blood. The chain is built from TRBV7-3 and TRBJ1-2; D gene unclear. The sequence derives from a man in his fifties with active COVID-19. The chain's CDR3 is CASGEGVEGYTF. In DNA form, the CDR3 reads TGTGCCAGCGGTGAGGGCGTGGAAGGCTACACCTTC.